This is a list of T cell receptor beta chains from one sample in a study of T cell responses to AZD1222 COVID-19 vaccine. Generated by immunoSEQ multiplex PCR, the TCRdb table keeps only in-frame clones and is missing some. Seen here are about 150,000 clones, approximately 87% observed once, and the top ten hold 4.5% to 6%. The sample was peripheral blood, taken on day 0 of MenACWY control vaccination. Every receptor here comes from an adult in good health. Both conserved end residues are part of each CDR3. Fields, in order: CDR3 length, D gene, V gene, clone size, J gene, CDR3 protein, CDR3 DNA. The D gene is left open where the match is weak. The size entry is marked missing in some rows and otherwise reads once, few, many or a size class.

CDR3 length: 12
D gene: -
V gene: TRBV29-1
clone size: -
J gene: TRBJ2-1
CDR3 protein: CSVVSGVNEQFF
CDR3 DNA: TGCAGCGTTGTCTCGGGAGTCAATGAGCAGTTCTTC

CDR3 length: 17
D gene: -
V gene: TRBV4-3
clone size: few
J gene: TRBJ2-7
CDR3 protein: CASSQRTGLIPSYEQYF
CDR3 DNA: TGCGCCAGCAGCCAAAGAACGGGACTCATCCCATCCTACGAGCAGTACTTC

CDR3 length: 13
D gene: TRBD1
V gene: TRBV29-1
clone size: -
J gene: TRBJ1-5
CDR3 protein: CSAGTGLNQPQHF
CDR3 DNA: TGCAGCGCCGGGACAGGGTTAAATCAGCCCCAGCATTTT

CDR3 length: 16
D gene: -
V gene: TRBV4-3
clone size: -
J gene: TRBJ2-1
CDR3 protein: CASSQDSGFSYNEQFF
CDR3 DNA: TGCGCCAGCAGCCAAGATTCCGGCTTTTCGTACAATGAGCAGTTCTTC

CDR3 length: 13
D gene: -
V gene: TRBV12-3/TRBV12-4
clone size: -
J gene: TRBJ2-2
CDR3 protein: CASSLPNTGELFF
CDR3 DNA: TGTGCCAGCAGTTTACCGAACACCGGGGAGCTGTTTTTT

CDR3 length: 15
D gene: -
V gene: TRBV9
clone size: -
J gene: TRBJ2-1
CDR3 protein: CASSTDQNSYNEQFF
CDR3 DNA: TGTGCCAGCAGCACAGATCAGAATTCCTACAATGAGCAGTTCTTC

CDR3 length: 14
D gene: TRBD1
V gene: TRBV10-3
clone size: -
J gene: TRBJ1-1
CDR3 protein: CAISLSTGDTEAFF
CDR3 DNA: TGTGCCATCAGCCTATCAACAGGGGACACTGAAGCTTTCTTT

CDR3 length: 15
D gene: TRBD1
V gene: TRBV5-1
clone size: -
J gene: TRBJ1-6
CDR3 protein: CASSLAGQGRSPLHF
CDR3 DNA: TGCGCCAGCAGCTTGGCGGGACAGGGCAGATCACCCCTCCACTTT

CDR3 length: 13
D gene: -
V gene: TRBV10-3
clone size: few
J gene: TRBJ2-5
CDR3 protein: CAISEYRQETQYF
CDR3 DNA: TGTGCCATCAGTGAGTACAGGCAAGAGACCCAGTACTTC

CDR3 length: 14
D gene: -
V gene: TRBV6-1
clone size: -
J gene: TRBJ1-2
CDR3 protein: CASSEAVMLRGYTF
CDR3 DNA: TGTGCCAGCAGTGAAGCTGTCATGCTTCGGGGCTACACCTTC

CDR3 length: 16
D gene: -
V gene: TRBV5-1
clone size: -
J gene: TRBJ1-3
CDR3 protein: CASSFLPSPSGNTIYF
CDR3 DNA: TGCGCCAGCAGCTTCCTCCCCTCACCCTCTGGAAACACCATATATTTT

CDR3 length: 13
D gene: -
V gene: TRBV19
clone size: -
J gene: TRBJ1-2
CDR3 protein: CATTRGLADGYTF
CDR3 DNA: TGTGCCACCACCCGGGGGCTCGCTGATGGCTACACCTTC

CDR3 length: 10
D gene: -
V gene: TRBV10-3
clone size: -
J gene: TRBJ2-1
CDR3 protein: CATKSLKQFF
CDR3 DNA: TGTGCCACCAAATCCCTGAAGCAGTTCTTC

CDR3 length: 15
D gene: -
V gene: TRBV2
clone size: -
J gene: TRBJ1-5
CDR3 protein: CASSEDGGSNQPQHF
CDR3 DNA: TGTGCCAGCAGTGAAGACGGCGGATCCAATCAGCCCCAGCATTTT

CDR3 length: 14
D gene: -
V gene: TRBV27
clone size: -
J gene: TRBJ1-5
CDR3 protein: CASSLRQYNQPQHF
CDR3 DNA: TGTGCCAGCAGTCTACGACAGTACAATCAGCCCCAGCATTTT

CDR3 length: 16
D gene: -
V gene: TRBV7-8
clone size: -
J gene: TRBJ1-6
CDR3 protein: CASSSLSGSYNSPLHF
CDR3 DNA: TGTGCCAGCAGCTCTTTATCAGGGTCCTATAATTCACCCCTCCACTTT

CDR3 length: 14
D gene: -
V gene: TRBV13
clone size: -
J gene: TRBJ2-3
CDR3 protein: CASSLSPLSGTQYF
CDR3 DNA: TGTGCCAGCAGCTTAAGTCCCCTGTCTGGTACGCAGTATTTT

CDR3 length: 16
D gene: -
V gene: TRBV21-1
clone size: once
J gene: TRBJ1-1
CDR3 protein: CASSKVRHTGLLEAFF
CDR3 DNA: TGTGCCAGCAGCAAAGTCAGGCATACGGGCCTCCTTGAAGCTTTCTTT

CDR3 length: 15
D gene: -
V gene: TRBV24-1
clone size: -
J gene: TRBJ1-2
CDR3 protein: CATSDLSAGNYGYTF
CDR3 DNA: TGTGCCACCAGTGATTTGTCGGCAGGGAACTATGGCTACACCTTC

CDR3 length: 14
D gene: TRBD2
V gene: TRBV11-2
clone size: few
J gene: TRBJ2-7
CDR3 protein: CASSLDPGGYEQYF
CDR3 DNA: TGTGCCAGCAGCTTAGATCCGGGGGGCTACGAGCAGTACTTC

CDR3 length: 16
D gene: TRBD1
V gene: TRBV7-9
clone size: -
J gene: TRBJ2-7
CDR3 protein: CASSPADRPHLDEQYF
CDR3 DNA: TGTGCCAGCAGCCCAGCGGACAGGCCTCATCTCGACGAGCAGTACTTC

CDR3 length: 14
D gene: -
V gene: TRBV11-2
clone size: -
J gene: TRBJ2-1
CDR3 protein: CASSLGSGVHEQFF
CDR3 DNA: TGTGCCAGCAGCTTAGGGTCAGGGGTCCATGAGCAGTTCTTC

CDR3 length: 19
D gene: TRBD2
V gene: TRBV27
clone size: -
J gene: TRBJ2-1
CDR3 protein: CASSLLVLAGASSYNEQFF
CDR3 DNA: TGTGCCAGCAGTTTATTGGTACTAGCGGGAGCGAGCTCCTACAATGAGCAGTTCTTC

CDR3 length: 16
D gene: TRBD1
V gene: TRBV28
clone size: -
J gene: TRBJ1-5
CDR3 protein: CASSYLGTVSNQPQHF
CDR3 DNA: TGTGCCAGCAGTTACCTAGGGACAGTTAGCAATCAGCCCCAGCATTTT

CDR3 length: 14
D gene: TRBD1
V gene: TRBV6-6
clone size: -
J gene: TRBJ1-1
CDR3 protein: CASSYQGANTEAFF
CDR3 DNA: TGTGCCAGCAGTTACCAGGGGGCAAACACTGAAGCTTTCTTT

CDR3 length: 18
D gene: -
V gene: TRBV4-1
clone size: few
J gene: TRBJ1-2
CDR3 protein: CASSPSVTRGAGVSGYTF
CDR3 DNA: TGCGCCAGCAGCCCCTCAGTGACCAGGGGAGCGGGTGTCAGTGGCTACACCTTC

CDR3 length: 16
D gene: -
V gene: TRBV5-1
clone size: -
J gene: TRBJ2-1
CDR3 protein: CASSLGSGRLGVEQFF
CDR3 DNA: TGCGCCAGCAGCTTGGGGTCGGGGCGCCTTGGTGTGGAGCAGTTCTTC

CDR3 length: 15
D gene: -
V gene: TRBV5-1
clone size: -
J gene: TRBJ2-3
CDR3 protein: CASSLDIQGPDTQYF
CDR3 DNA: TGCGCCAGCAGCTTGGATATTCAGGGTCCAGATACGCAGTATTTT

CDR3 length: 12
D gene: -
V gene: TRBV10-3
clone size: -
J gene: TRBJ2-7
CDR3 protein: CAIEKGPNEQYF
CDR3 DNA: TGTGCCATCGAAAAAGGCCCCAACGAGCAGTACTTC

CDR3 length: 15
D gene: -
V gene: TRBV28
clone size: -
J gene: TRBJ1-5
CDR3 protein: CASSFSAVSNQPQHF
CDR3 DNA: TGTGCCAGCAGTTTTTCGGCAGTTAGCAATCAGCCCCAGCATTTT

CDR3 length: 16
D gene: TRBD2
V gene: TRBV24-1
clone size: -
J gene: TRBJ2-1
CDR3 protein: CATSDPLAGGYNEQFF
CDR3 DNA: TGTGCCACCAGTGACCCACTAGCGGGAGGCTACAATGAGCAGTTCTTC

CDR3 length: 14
D gene: -
V gene: TRBV7-2
clone size: -
J gene: TRBJ1-6
CDR3 protein: CASSLRGGHSPLHF
CDR3 DNA: TGTGCCAGCAGCTTACGGGGCGGCCATTCACCCCTCCACTTT

CDR3 length: 15
D gene: -
V gene: TRBV7-8
clone size: -
J gene: TRBJ1-1
CDR3 protein: CASTQGPGRDTEAFF
CDR3 DNA: TGTGCCAGCACCCAGGGGCCAGGGAGGGACACTGAAGCTTTCTTT

CDR3 length: 20
D gene: -
V gene: TRBV4-2
clone size: -
J gene: TRBJ2-1
CDR3 protein: CASSQEGTRDYSLNRDEQFF
CDR3 DNA: TGTGCCAGCAGCCAAGAGGGGACACGGGATTATTCCCTCAACCGGGATGAGCAGTTCTTC

CDR3 length: 13
D gene: -
V gene: TRBV27
clone size: -
J gene: TRBJ2-5
CDR3 protein: CASRWGSQETQYF
CDR3 DNA: TGTGCCAGCCGTTGGGGGTCGCAAGAGACCCAGTACTTC

CDR3 length: 16
D gene: TRBD2
V gene: TRBV9
clone size: -
J gene: TRBJ2-2
CDR3 protein: CASSPSGAGVTGELFF
CDR3 DNA: TGTGCCAGCAGCCCGTCTGGGGCGGGGGTCACCGGGGAGCTGTTTTTT

CDR3 length: 15
D gene: TRBD2
V gene: TRBV27
clone size: -
J gene: TRBJ2-3
CDR3 protein: CATQDSGRETDTQYF
CDR3 DNA: TGTGCCACTCAGGATAGCGGGAGAGAGACAGATACGCAGTATTTT

CDR3 length: 15
D gene: -
V gene: TRBV5-1
clone size: once
J gene: TRBJ1-4
CDR3 protein: CASRNSPSGDEKLFF
CDR3 DNA: TGCGCCAGCAGGAATTCTCCTTCCGGGGATGAAAAACTGTTTTTT

CDR3 length: 13
D gene: -
V gene: TRBV11-2
clone size: once
J gene: TRBJ2-1
CDR3 protein: CASSLGTASEQFF
CDR3 DNA: TGTGCCAGCAGCTTAGGGACAGCTTCGGAGCAGTTCTTC

CDR3 length: 14
D gene: -
V gene: TRBV11-3
clone size: -
J gene: TRBJ1-1
CDR3 protein: CASSPGRGHTEAFF
CDR3 DNA: TGTGCCAGCAGCCCTGGCAGGGGTCACACTGAAGCTTTCTTT

CDR3 length: 14
D gene: TRBD1
V gene: TRBV7-9
clone size: -
J gene: TRBJ1-2
CDR3 protein: CASSLTDRDYGYTF
CDR3 DNA: TGTGCCAGCAGCTTAACCGACAGGGACTATGGCTACACCTTC

CDR3 length: 15
D gene: -
V gene: TRBV9
clone size: -
J gene: TRBJ2-3
CDR3 protein: CASTSGSGSTDTQYF
CDR3 DNA: TGTGCCAGCACCTCGGGGAGCGGGAGCACAGATACGCAGTATTTT

CDR3 length: 13
D gene: -
V gene: TRBV7-2
clone size: few
J gene: TRBJ1-1
CDR3 protein: CARSTGPNTEAFF
CDR3 DNA: TGTGCCAGGTCAACGGGGCCGAACACTGAAGCTTTCTTT

CDR3 length: 15
D gene: TRBD2
V gene: TRBV3-1/TRBV3-2
clone size: once
J gene: TRBJ2-4
CDR3 protein: CASSPGLAAKNIQYF
CDR3 DNA: TGTGCCAGCAGCCCCGGACTAGCGGCTAAAAACATTCAGTACTTC

CDR3 length: 13
D gene: -
V gene: TRBV2
clone size: -
J gene: TRBJ1-5
CDR3 protein: CASMNEYNQPQHF
CDR3 DNA: TGTGCCAGCATGAATGAGTACAATCAGCCCCAGCATTTT

CDR3 length: 15
D gene: TRBD1
V gene: TRBV5-1
clone size: few
J gene: TRBJ1-2
CDR3 protein: CASSLGDRDSYGYTF
CDR3 DNA: TGCGCCAGCAGCTTAGGGGATCGGGACAGCTATGGCTACACCTTC

CDR3 length: 16
D gene: TRBD1
V gene: TRBV18
clone size: -
J gene: TRBJ2-2
CDR3 protein: CASSISRTGLTGELFF
CDR3 DNA: TGTGCCAGCTCTATCTCCAGGACAGGGCTTACCGGGGAGCTGTTTTTT

CDR3 length: 15
D gene: TRBD1
V gene: TRBV6-5
clone size: -
J gene: TRBJ2-2
CDR3 protein: CASNARGGGTGELFF
CDR3 DNA: TGTGCCAGCAACGCCCGAGGGGGCGGGACCGGGGAGCTGTTTTTT

CDR3 length: 13
D gene: -
V gene: TRBV19
clone size: -
J gene: TRBJ1-1
CDR3 protein: CASSASRTTEAFF
CDR3 DNA: TGTGCCAGTAGCGCTTCTCGGACCACTGAAGCTTTCTTT

CDR3 length: 17
D gene: TRBD2
V gene: TRBV11-3
clone size: -
J gene: TRBJ2-5
CDR3 protein: CASSSGSLAGVVETQYF
CDR3 DNA: TGTGCCAGCAGCTCTGGGTCACTAGCGGGAGTTGTAGAGACCCAGTACTTC

CDR3 length: 15
D gene: -
V gene: TRBV18
clone size: -
J gene: TRBJ2-5
CDR3 protein: CASSPRGNSQETQYF
CDR3 DNA: TGTGCCAGCTCACCCCGGGGTAATAGTCAGGAGACCCAGTACTTC

CDR3 length: 15
D gene: TRBD1
V gene: TRBV7-2
clone size: once
J gene: TRBJ1-2
CDR3 protein: CASSWTGEGYYGYTF
CDR3 DNA: TGTGCCAGCAGCTGGACAGGGGAGGGCTACTATGGCTACACCTTC

CDR3 length: 12
D gene: TRBD1
V gene: TRBV5-6
clone size: -
J gene: TRBJ1-2
CDR3 protein: CASSITGDGYTF
CDR3 DNA: TGTGCCAGCAGCATTACAGGGGACGGCTACACCTTC

CDR3 length: 16
D gene: -
V gene: TRBV11-2
clone size: -
J gene: TRBJ2-1
CDR3 protein: CASSRHDGSSYNEQFF
CDR3 DNA: TGTGCCAGCAGCCGTCATGACGGCAGCTCCTACAATGAGCAGTTCTTC

CDR3 length: 15
D gene: TRBD2
V gene: TRBV19
clone size: -
J gene: TRBJ2-3
CDR3 protein: CASSMTSGVTDTQYF
CDR3 DNA: TGTGCCAGTAGTATGACTAGCGGGGTCACAGATACGCAGTATTTT